These T cell receptor beta chains were read from a single sample in a study of shared clonotypes between healthy human individuals. Generated by immunoSEQ multiplex PCR, the TCRdb table keeps only in-frame clones and is missing some. The table lists 750,000 to 1,000,000 clones, more than 85% of them singletons. Sequencing was performed on naive CD8+ T cells sorted from blood. The receptors come from a man aged 25 to 40 in good health. Each CDR3 is given with its conserved first and last residue. D genes are given only for firm matches. Clone sizes are given selectively: once, few, many, or a class where the clone is expanded.

-	-	TRBV30	TRBJ1-5	CAWSPGQGGQPQHF	TGTGCCTGGAGTCCCGGGCAGGGAGGCCAGCCCCAGCATTTT
once	-	TRBV9	TRBJ2-2	CASSARPGELFF	TGTGCCAGCAGCGCCCGCCCCGGGGAGCTGTTTTTT
-	-	TRBV7-9	TRBJ2-1	CASSPNHNEQFF	TGTGCCAGCAGCCCGAACCACAATGAGCAGTTCTTC
-	-	TRBV7-9	TRBJ2-1	CASSPRGGRPTANEQFF	TGTGCCAGCAGCCCCCGAGGGGGAAGGCCTACCGCCAATGAGCAGTTCTTC
-	-	TRBV11-2	TRBJ2-1	CASSQRGGDAYNEQFF	TGTGCCAGCAGCCAGCGTGGGGGAGACGCCTACAATGAGCAGTTCTTC
-	TRBD2	TRBV4-2	TRBJ2-3	CASSQLSGTSDQSTDTQYF	TGTGCCAGCAGCCAACTCTCCGGGACTAGCGATCAAAGCACAGATACGCAGTATTTT
-	TRBD2	TRBV18	TRBJ2-1	CASSPDPGTLAGPSYNEQFF	TGTGCCAGCTCACCCGATCCAGGAACTTTAGCGGGTCCCTCCTACAATGAGCAGTTCTTC
-	-	TRBV7-3	TRBJ2-1	CASSLVASSEQFF	TGTGCCAGCAGCTTAGTTGCTAGCAGTGAGCAGTTCTTC
-	-	TRBV7-6	TRBJ2-1	CASSLAYLEASSYNEQFF	TGTGCCAGCAGCTTAGCGTATTTGGAGGCCAGCTCCTACAATGAGCAGTTCTTC
-	TRBD2	TRBV7-8	TRBJ2-1	CASSLGSGNEQFF	TGTGCCAGCAGCTTAGGTAGCGGGAATGAGCAGTTCTTC
-	-	TRBV4-3	TRBJ1-1	CASSQGRDTNTEAFF	TGCGCCAGCAGCCAAGGCCGTGACACAAACACTGAAGCTTTCTTT
-	-	TRBV5-4	TRBJ1-1	CASSSWNTEAFF	TGTGCCAGCAGCTCCTGGAACACTGAAGCTTTCTTT
-	-	TRBV7-9	TRBJ1-1	CASSLQSRLGGSWNTEAFF	TGTGCCAGCAGCTTACAGTCCAGGTTGGGCGGATCGTGGAACACTGAAGCTTTCTTT
-	-	TRBV4-1	TRBJ2-7	CASSLGVGREQYF	TGCGCCAGCAGCCTCGGGGTTGGCCGCGAGCAGTACTTC
-	TRBD2	TRBV7-3	TRBJ2-1	CASSPAGPNNEQFF	TGTGCCAGCAGCCCAGCGGGACCTAACAATGAGCAGTTCTTC
once	-	TRBV11-2	TRBJ2-3	CASSLRRAGSTDTQYF	TGTGCCAGCAGCTTAAGGCGGGCAGGGAGCACAGATACGCAGTATTTT
-	-	TRBV5-1	TRBJ2-2	CASSLSFGGSTGELFF	TGCGCCAGCAGCTTGTCTTTCGGGGGATCCACCGGGGAGCTGTTTTTT
once	-	TRBV10-3	TRBJ2-1	CAISESNFGGSVIEQFF	TGTGCCATCAGTGAGTCGAACTTTGGAGGGAGTGTCATTGAGCAGTTCTTC
-	TRBD2	TRBV7-9	TRBJ2-3	CASSVSGSTDTQYF	TGTGCCAGCAGCGTTAGCGGGAGCACAGATACGCAGTATTTT
few	-	TRBV5-6	TRBJ2-7	CASSAGTGSYEQYF	TGTGCCAGCAGTGCCGGGACGGGCTCCTACGAGCAGTACTTC
-	-	TRBV7-9	TRBJ2-7	CASSQPTGGYEQYF	TGTGCCAGCAGCCAACCTACGGGCGGGTACGAGCAGTACTTC
-	-	TRBV5-6	TRBJ1-1	CASSHAPVMNTEAFF	TGTGCCAGCAGCCATGCGCCCGTAATGAACACTGAAGCTTTCTTT
-	TRBD1	TRBV15	TRBJ2-5	CATSGDRGQETQYF	TGTGCCACCAGCGGGGACAGGGGCCAAGAGACCCAGTACTTC
once	TRBD1	TRBV19	TRBJ2-3	CASSITGGRADTQYF	TGTGCCAGTAGTATAACAGGGGGCAGGGCAGATACGCAGTATTTT
-	-	TRBV6-5	TRBJ2-5	CASRTRGVGQETQYF	TGTGCCAGCAGGACCAGGGGAGTTGGGCAAGAGACCCAGTACTTC
-	-	TRBV14	TRBJ1-1	CASSQGGNTEAFF	TGTGCCAGCAGCCAAGGTGGGAACACTGAAGCTTTCTTT
-	TRBD2	TRBV15	TRBJ2-7	CATGTSGRHEQYF	TGTGCCACCGGGACTAGCGGGAGACACGAGCAGTACTTC
-	-	TRBV5-5	TRBJ2-6	CATRGSGANVLTF	TGTGCCACTCGTGGTTCTGGGGCCAACGTCCTGACTTTC
-	-	TRBV11-2	TRBJ2-3	CASSLMVADTQYF	TGTGCCAGCAGCTTAATGGTGGCAGATACGCAGTATTTT
-	TRBD2	TRBV7-2	TRBJ2-1	CASSFGLAGGNEQFF	TGTGCCAGCAGCTTCGGCCTAGCGGGAGGGAATGAGCAGTTCTTC
-	-	TRBV10-3	TRBJ2-1	CAISVSDYNEQFF	TGTGCCATCAGTGTATCGGACTACAATGAGCAGTTCTTC
-	TRBD1	TRBV28	TRBJ1-5	CASSSGDRRGFGQPQHF	TGTGCCAGCAGTTCTGGGGACAGGAGGGGTTTCGGTCAGCCCCAGCATTTT
-	-	TRBV7-9	TRBJ2-3	CASSLAATGLDTQYF	TGTGCCAGCAGCTTAGCTGCGACCGGGTTAGATACGCAGTATTTT
-	-	TRBV5-6	TRBJ2-2	CASSPYRSNTGELFF	TGTGCCAGCAGCCCATATCGCTCGAACACCGGGGAGCTGTTTTTT
-	TRBD1	TRBV27	TRBJ2-1	CASGTATFYNEQFF	TGTGCCAGCGGGACAGCCACCTTCTACAATGAGCAGTTCTTC